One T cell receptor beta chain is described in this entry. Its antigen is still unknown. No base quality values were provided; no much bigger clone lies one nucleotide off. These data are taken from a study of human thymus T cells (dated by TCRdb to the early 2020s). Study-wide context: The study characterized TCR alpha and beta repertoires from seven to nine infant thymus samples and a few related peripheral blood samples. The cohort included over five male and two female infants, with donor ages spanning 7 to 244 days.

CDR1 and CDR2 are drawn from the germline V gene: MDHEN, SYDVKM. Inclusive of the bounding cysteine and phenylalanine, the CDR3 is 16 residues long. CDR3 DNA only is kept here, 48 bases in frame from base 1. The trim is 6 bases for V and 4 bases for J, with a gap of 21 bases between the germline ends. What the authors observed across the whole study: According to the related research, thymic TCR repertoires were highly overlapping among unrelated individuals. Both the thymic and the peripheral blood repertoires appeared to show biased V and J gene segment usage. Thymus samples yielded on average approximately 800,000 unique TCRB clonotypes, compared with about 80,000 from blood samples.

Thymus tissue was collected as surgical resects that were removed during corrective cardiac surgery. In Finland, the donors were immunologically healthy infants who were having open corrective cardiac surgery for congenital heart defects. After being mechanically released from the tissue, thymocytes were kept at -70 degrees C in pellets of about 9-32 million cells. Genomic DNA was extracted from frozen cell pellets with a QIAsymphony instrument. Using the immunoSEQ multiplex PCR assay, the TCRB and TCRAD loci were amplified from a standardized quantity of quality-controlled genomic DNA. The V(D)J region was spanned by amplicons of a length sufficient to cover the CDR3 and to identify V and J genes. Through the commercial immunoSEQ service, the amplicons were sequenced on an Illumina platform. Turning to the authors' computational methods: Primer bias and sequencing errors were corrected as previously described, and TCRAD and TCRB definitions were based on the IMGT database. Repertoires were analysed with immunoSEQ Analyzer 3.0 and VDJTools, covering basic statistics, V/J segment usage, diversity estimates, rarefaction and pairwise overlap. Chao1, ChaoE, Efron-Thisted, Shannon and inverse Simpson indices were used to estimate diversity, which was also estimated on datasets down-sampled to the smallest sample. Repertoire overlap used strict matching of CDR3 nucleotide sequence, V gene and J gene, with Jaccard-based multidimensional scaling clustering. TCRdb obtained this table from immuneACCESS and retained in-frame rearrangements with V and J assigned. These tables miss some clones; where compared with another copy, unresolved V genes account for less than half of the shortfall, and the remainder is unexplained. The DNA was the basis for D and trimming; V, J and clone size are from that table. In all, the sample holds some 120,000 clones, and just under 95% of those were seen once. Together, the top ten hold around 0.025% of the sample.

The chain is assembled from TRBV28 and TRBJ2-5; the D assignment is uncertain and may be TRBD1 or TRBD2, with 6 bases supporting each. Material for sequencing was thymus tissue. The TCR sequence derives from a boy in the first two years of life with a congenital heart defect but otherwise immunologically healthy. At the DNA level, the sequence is TGTGCCAGCAGCAACATACGGACAGCGGGCCGAGAGACCCAGTACTTC. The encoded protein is CASSNIRTAGRETQYF.